This T cell receptor (beta chain) was recovered during a study of blood T cells in healthy people across ages. Germline loops: CDR1 MNHEY, CDR2 SVGAGI. There are 14 residues in the CDR3. V lost 8 bases, J lost 6 bases, and 10 bases stayed unmatched. Using a J-beta primer mix together with a sample-barcoded 5' primer, a second PCR was run for 7 to 11 cycles. TCRdb processed the 5' RACE reads anew with MiXCR; each CDR3 protein has one entry. This sample has 550,000 to 700,000 distinct CDR3 sequences, with 27% found just once. Donor samples were obtained from healthy Caucasian individuals from Russia, aged about 6 to 100. This clonotype was picked up many times.

The chain uses TRBV6-5 and TRBJ2-5; the match to TRBD1 covers 9 bases. The receptor was isolated from a woman aged 70-85 years in good health. Sequencing used blood. CDR3 coding DNA: TGTGCCAGCCTAGCTACAGGGGGCAGGAAGACCCAGTACTTC. Translating gives CASLATGGRKTQYF.